This T cell receptor (beta chain) emerged from a study of Ad26.COV2.S vaccination and SARS-CoV-2 variants. Study context: Within the COV1001 Ad26.COV2.S trial arm, the donor was enrolled. Intramuscular Ad26.COV2.S doses were given once or twice, 56 days apart.

Study-wide points: The breadth of spike-specific CD8+ and CD4+ T cell responses after vaccination was reportedly substantial. The placebo group had lower spike-specific TCR breadth than the vaccine recipients did.

This CDR3 comprises 15 residues. V was shortened by 1 base and J by 2 bases, with 9 bases between the two germline ends. Per germline, CDR1 KGHSH and CDR2 LQKENI. The treatment: some 20 received Ad26.COV2.S at low or high dose, single or two shots; 5 received placebo; per-sample allocation not given. At day 63 after the first vaccine or placebo injection, samples were drawn. This clone was picked up one time. Its specificity is unknown. Only in-frame clones appear in the TCRdb table, and some are missing; sequencing was by immunoSEQ multiplex PCR. The data contain hundreds of thousands of clones, nearly 90% of them seen just once; the ten biggest clones take up over 2%.

This receptor was obtained from a person between 18 and 65 years old who received the Ad26.COV2.S COVID-19 vaccine or a placebo. This chain uses TRBV18 with TRBJ1-5; D uncertain. Sequences were derived from peripheral blood, sampled in a trial of Ad26.COV2.S vaccine versus placebo. The CDR3 protein is CASSPRPFRNQPQHF. The CDR3 region has the DNA TGTGCCAGCTCACCACGGCCTTTTCGCAATCAGCCCCAGCATTTT.